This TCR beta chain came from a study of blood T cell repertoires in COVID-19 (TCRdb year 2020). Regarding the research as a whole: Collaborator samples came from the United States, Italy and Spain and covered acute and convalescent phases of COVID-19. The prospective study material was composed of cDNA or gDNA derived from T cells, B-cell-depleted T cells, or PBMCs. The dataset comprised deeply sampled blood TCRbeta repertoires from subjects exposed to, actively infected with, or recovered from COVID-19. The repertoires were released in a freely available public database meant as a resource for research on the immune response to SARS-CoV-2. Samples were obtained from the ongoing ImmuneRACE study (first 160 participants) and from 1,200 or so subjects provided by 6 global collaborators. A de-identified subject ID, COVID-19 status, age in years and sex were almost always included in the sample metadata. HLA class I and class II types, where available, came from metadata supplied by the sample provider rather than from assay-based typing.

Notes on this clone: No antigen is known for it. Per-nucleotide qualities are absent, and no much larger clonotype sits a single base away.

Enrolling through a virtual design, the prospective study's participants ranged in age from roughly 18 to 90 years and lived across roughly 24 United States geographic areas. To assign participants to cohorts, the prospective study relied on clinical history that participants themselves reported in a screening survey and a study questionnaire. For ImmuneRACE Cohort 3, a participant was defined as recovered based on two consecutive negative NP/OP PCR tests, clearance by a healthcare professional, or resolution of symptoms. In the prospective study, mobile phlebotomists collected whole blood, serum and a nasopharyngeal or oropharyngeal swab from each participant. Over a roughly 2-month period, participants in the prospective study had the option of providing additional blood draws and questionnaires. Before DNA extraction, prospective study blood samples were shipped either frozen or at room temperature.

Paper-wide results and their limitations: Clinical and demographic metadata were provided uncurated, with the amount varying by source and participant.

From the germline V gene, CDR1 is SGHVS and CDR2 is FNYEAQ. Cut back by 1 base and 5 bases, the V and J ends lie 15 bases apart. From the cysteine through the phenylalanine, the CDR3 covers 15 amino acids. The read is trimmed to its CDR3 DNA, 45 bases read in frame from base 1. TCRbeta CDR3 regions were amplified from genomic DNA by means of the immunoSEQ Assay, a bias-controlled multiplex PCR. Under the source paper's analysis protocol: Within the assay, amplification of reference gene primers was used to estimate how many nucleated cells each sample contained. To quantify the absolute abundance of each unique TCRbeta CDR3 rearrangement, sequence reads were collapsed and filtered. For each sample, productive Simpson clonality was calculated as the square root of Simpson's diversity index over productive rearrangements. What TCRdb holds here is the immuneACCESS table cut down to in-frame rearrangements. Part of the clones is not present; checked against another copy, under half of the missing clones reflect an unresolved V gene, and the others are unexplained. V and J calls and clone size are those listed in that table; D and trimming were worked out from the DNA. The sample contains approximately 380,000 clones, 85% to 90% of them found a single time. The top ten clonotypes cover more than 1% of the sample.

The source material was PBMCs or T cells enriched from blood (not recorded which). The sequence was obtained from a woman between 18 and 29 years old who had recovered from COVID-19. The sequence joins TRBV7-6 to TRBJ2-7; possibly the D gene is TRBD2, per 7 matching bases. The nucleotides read TGTGCCAGCAGCTTAGAAGGAGGGGGGGTCAACGAGCAGTACTTC. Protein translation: CASSLEGGGVNEQYF.